A selection of T cell receptor beta chains follows, all from one sample in a study of CD4 T cells in lung cancer. Sequenced by immunoSEQ multiplex PCR; TCRdb stores in-frame clones only, minus some. The table lists fewer than 6,000 clones, 74% of them singletons. The sample taken for sequencing was lung tumor tissue. These receptors were obtained from a man in his sixties with non-small cell lung cancer. CDR3s include the opening cysteine and the closing phenylalanine or tryptophan. Fields, in order: V gene, D gene, J gene, clone size, CDR3 DNA, CDR3 protein. A D gene is named only where the DNA matches it firmly. Clone size is not always given. Where it is, it says once, few, many or a class for expanded clones.

V: TRBV4-1
D: NA
J: TRBJ2-6
size: NA
DNA: TGCGCCAGCAGCCTACAGGTCGCGGGGGCCAACGTCCTGACTTTC
CDR3: CASSLQVAGANVLTF

V: TRBV7-6
D: TRBD1
J: TRBJ2-1
size: NA
DNA: TGTGCCAGCAGCTCATCCCCGGGACAGTCCTTTTACAATGAGCAGTTCTTC
CDR3: CASSSSPGQSFYNEQFF

V: TRBV2
D: NA
J: TRBJ2-5
size: NA
DNA: TGTGCCAGCAGTGACACTCAGGGGACGGAGACCCAGTACTTC
CDR3: CASSDTQGTETQYF

V: TRBV9
D: TRBD2
J: TRBJ2-7
size: few
DNA: TGTGCCAGCAGCCCGACGGGGGGATTAACCTACGAGCAGTACTTC
CDR3: CASSPTGGLTYEQYF

V: TRBV4-1
D: TRBD1
J: TRBJ2-6
size: few
DNA: TGCGCCAGCAGCCAAGATGGGACAGGCGTTGACTCTGGGGCCAACGTCCTGACTTTC
CDR3: CASSQDGTGVDSGANVLTF

V: TRBV25-1
D: NA
J: TRBJ1-5
size: NA
DNA: TGTGCCAGCAGCGTCGGGGAGGGTCAGCCCCAGCATTTT
CDR3: CASSVGEGQPQHF

V: TRBV28
D: TRBD1
J: TRBJ1-5
size: once
DNA: TGTGAAACCCGAGGGGGCGGGGTGAATAGCAATCAGCCCCAGCATTTT
CDR3: CETRGGGVNSNQPQHF

V: TRBV10-3
D: NA
J: TRBJ2-6
size: NA
DNA: TGTGCCACCTATGGGCAAGGAAACTCTGGGGCCAACGTCCTGACTTTC
CDR3: CATYGQGNSGANVLTF

V: TRBV30
D: NA
J: TRBJ1-1
size: large
DNA: TGTGCCTGGAGTGGTCTCGGGGAAGCTTTCTTT
CDR3: CAWSGLGEAFF

V: TRBV18
D: NA
J: TRBJ2-1
size: NA
DNA: TGTGCCAGCTCATTGGGACTGGCGATTGAGCAGTTCTTC
CDR3: CASSLGLAIEQFF

V: TRBV6-6
D: TRBD2
J: TRBJ2-1
size: NA
DNA: TGTGCCAGCAGTCTTAGCGGGAGTAGGTACAATGAGCAGTTCTTC
CDR3: CASSLSGSRYNEQFF

V: TRBV4-1
D: TRBD1
J: TRBJ1-1
size: NA
DNA: TGCGCCAGCAGCCAAGGGCGACAGGGGGCCTCTGAAGCTTTCTTT
CDR3: CASSQGRQGASEAFF

V: TRBV19
D: NA
J: TRBJ2-3
size: NA
DNA: TGTGCCAGTAGTATTGGCAGCGGCACAGATACGCAGTATTTT
CDR3: CASSIGSGTDTQYF

V: TRBV6-5
D: NA
J: TRBJ2-5
size: NA
DNA: TGTGCCAGCGGACGGGATCGCTCCGACTTC
CDR3: CASGRDRSDF

V: TRBV7-3
D: TRBD1
J: TRBJ1-4
size: NA
DNA: TGTGCCAGCAGCTTGGGGCAGGGGGCATACGGTGAAAAACTGTTTTTT
CDR3: CASSLGQGAYGEKLFF

V: TRBV5-6
D: TRBD1
J: TRBJ1-2
size: NA
DNA: TGTGCCAGCAGCTTGACCGGACAGGCCTTCAACTATGGCTACACCTTC
CDR3: CASSLTGQAFNYGYTF

V: TRBV2
D: NA
J: TRBJ2-6
size: NA
DNA: TGTGCCAGCAGTGTCGCGAGGGCCAACGTCCTGACTTTC
CDR3: CASSVARANVLTF

V: TRBV7-2
D: TRBD2
J: TRBJ2-1
size: NA
DNA: TGTGCCAGCAGCCCGACTAGCTCCAGCGGGCAGTTCTTC
CDR3: CASSPTSSSGQFF

V: TRBV7-9
D: NA
J: TRBJ2-5
size: NA
DNA: TGTGCCAGCAGCTTAGGGAGTCAAGAGACCCAGTACTTC
CDR3: CASSLGSQETQYF

V: TRBV27
D: NA
J: TRBJ1-2
size: NA
DNA: TGTGCCAGCAGGTCACAGGGCCAGTCATTATATGGCTACACCTTC
CDR3: CASRSQGQSLYGYTF

V: TRBV5-1
D: TRBD2
J: TRBJ2-1
size: NA
DNA: TGCGCCAGCAGCTTACCACTAGCGGGAGGGACCCATGAGCAGTTCTTC
CDR3: CASSLPLAGGTHEQFF

V: TRBV6-5
D: TRBD2
J: TRBJ2-3
size: NA
DNA: TGTGCCAGCGCTAACGGGAGGGAAACAGATACGCAGTATTTT
CDR3: CASANGRETDTQYF

V: TRBV25-1
D: NA
J: TRBJ1-2
size: few
DNA: TGTGCCAGCAGTGAATATGGGGGACATAACTATGGCTACACCTTC
CDR3: CASSEYGGHNYGYTF

V: TRBV14
D: TRBD1
J: TRBJ2-4
size: NA
DNA: TGTGCCAGCAGCCCATTAGGACAGGGGGCTGAAAACATTCAGTACTTC
CDR3: CASSPLGQGAENIQYF

V: TRBV19
D: NA
J: TRBJ1-1
size: medium-sized
DNA: TGTGCCAGTAGTATAGGTCGAGGGAACACTGAAGCTTTCTTT
CDR3: CASSIGRGNTEAFF

V: TRBV19
D: TRBD1
J: TRBJ2-1
size: NA
DNA: TGTGCCAGTAACAAGAGGGGACAGGGGGCAGGTGAGCAGTTCTTC
CDR3: CASNKRGQGAGEQFF

V: TRBV10-2
D: TRBD1
J: TRBJ1-5
size: NA
DNA: TGCGCCAGCAGTTTAGGGGGCCGGCAGCCCCAGCATTTT
CDR3: CASSLGGRQPQHF

V: TRBV10-3
D: TRBD1
J: TRBJ2-7
size: once
DNA: TGTGCCATCAGTGAGTCGAGGGGGCAGGGGTCCTACGAGCAGTACTTC
CDR3: CAISESRGQGSYEQYF

V: TRBV4-1
D: NA
J: TRBJ1-4
size: NA
DNA: TGCGCCAGCAGCCAAGTCATAATTAGACAGCGTGTTAATGAAAAACTGTTTTTT
CDR3: CASSQVIIRQRVNEKLFF

V: TRBV6-4
D: TRBD1
J: TRBJ1-2
size: NA
DNA: TGTGCCAGCAGTGACAGGCCAGGGGGCATCTATGGCTACACCTTC
CDR3: CASSDRPGGIYGYTF

V: TRBV11-2
D: TRBD2
J: TRBJ2-1
size: NA
DNA: TGTGCCAGCAGCTTGACTAGCGGGAGTTATAATGAGCAGTTCTTC
CDR3: CASSLTSGSYNEQFF

V: TRBV30
D: NA
J: TRBJ1-2
size: NA
DNA: TGTGCCTGGAGTGTTCCTTGGAGGGACTCCAACTATGGCTACACCTTC
CDR3: CAWSVPWRDSNYGYTF

V: TRBV2
D: TRBD1
J: TRBJ2-1
size: NA
DNA: TGTGCCAGCAGTGAGGGACAGGGGGGAAATGAGCAGTTCTTC
CDR3: CASSEGQGGNEQFF

V: TRBV28
D: TRBD2
J: TRBJ2-7
size: NA
DNA: TGTGCCAGCAGGGGGCGGGGGATATCAATCTCCTACGAGCAGTACTTC
CDR3: CASRGRGISISYEQYF

V: TRBV7-7
D: TRBD1
J: TRBJ2-2
size: NA
DNA: TGTGCCAGCAGCAGGGACAGGGGCTCCGGGGAGCTGTTTTTT
CDR3: CASSRDRGSGELFF

V: TRBV10-3
D: TRBD1
J: TRBJ2-3
size: NA
DNA: TGTGCCATCAGCCTCACAGGGGGCGGTAAAGATACGCAGTATTTT
CDR3: CAISLTGGGKDTQYF

V: TRBV11-2
D: NA
J: TRBJ2-7
size: few
DNA: TGTGCCAGCAGAGATCTGGCAGGGAAACCCACCTACGAGCAGTACTTC
CDR3: CASRDLAGKPTYEQYF

V: TRBV5-1
D: NA
J: TRBJ2-3
size: few
DNA: TGCGCCAGCAGCTCTATACGGGAGGATACGCAGTATTTT
CDR3: CASSSIREDTQYF

V: TRBV2
D: TRBD1
J: TRBJ1-6
size: NA
DNA: TGTGCCAGCAGTACAGGGGTTTCCTCACCCCTCCACTTT
CDR3: CASSTGVSSPLHF

V: TRBV5-6
D: NA
J: TRBJ1-3
size: NA
DNA: TGTGCCAGCAGTTCGGGGTACTCTGGAAACACCATATATTTT
CDR3: CASSSGYSGNTIYF

V: TRBV6-5
D: TRBD1
J: TRBJ2-3
size: NA
DNA: TGTGCCAGCAGTAGGACAGGGGGATGGGAAGATACGCAGTATTTT
CDR3: CASSRTGGWEDTQYF

V: TRBV9
D: NA
J: TRBJ2-3
size: NA
DNA: TGTGCCAGCAGCGCCCAGTCAGATACGCAGTATTTT
CDR3: CASSAQSDTQYF

V: TRBV6-5
D: TRBD1
J: TRBJ1-5
size: NA
DNA: TGTGCCAGCAGTATCGACAGGGGTAATCAGCCCCAGCATTTT
CDR3: CASSIDRGNQPQHF

V: TRBV7-3
D: TRBD2
J: TRBJ2-2
size: once
DNA: TGTGCCAGCAGCATCACCGGGACTACAGACACCGGGGAGCTGTTTTTT
CDR3: CASSITGTTDTGELFF

V: TRBV7-8
D: TRBD2
J: TRBJ2-5
size: NA
DNA: TGTGCCAGCAGACTGACTCTAGCGGGAGGTGAGACCCAGTACTTC
CDR3: CASRLTLAGGETQYF